This TCR beta chain originates from a study of cytomegalovirus exposure and HLA in healthy donors. CDR3 length: 12 residues. Germline-derived CDR1 and CDR2 are MDHEN and SYDVKM. V lost 9 bases and J lost 5; bases outside the gene matches: 4. Vbeta (60) and Jbeta (13) primers were used in the PCR. TCRdb's table, derived via immunoSEQ multiplex PCR, lists solely in-frame clones and lacks some. This sample carries 150,000 to 200,000 clones, about 86% of them seen once, and the ten largest clones take about 1.7%. The chain links TRBV28 to TRBJ1-5; 7 nucleotides agree with TRBD1. The sequence was obtained from a man aged 40-49 years in good health and CMV-seropositive. The sequenced material came from PBMCs. In DNA form, the CDR3 reads TGTGCCAGTTTGACAGGGTATCAGCCCCAGCATTTT. Residues: CASLTGYQPQHF.